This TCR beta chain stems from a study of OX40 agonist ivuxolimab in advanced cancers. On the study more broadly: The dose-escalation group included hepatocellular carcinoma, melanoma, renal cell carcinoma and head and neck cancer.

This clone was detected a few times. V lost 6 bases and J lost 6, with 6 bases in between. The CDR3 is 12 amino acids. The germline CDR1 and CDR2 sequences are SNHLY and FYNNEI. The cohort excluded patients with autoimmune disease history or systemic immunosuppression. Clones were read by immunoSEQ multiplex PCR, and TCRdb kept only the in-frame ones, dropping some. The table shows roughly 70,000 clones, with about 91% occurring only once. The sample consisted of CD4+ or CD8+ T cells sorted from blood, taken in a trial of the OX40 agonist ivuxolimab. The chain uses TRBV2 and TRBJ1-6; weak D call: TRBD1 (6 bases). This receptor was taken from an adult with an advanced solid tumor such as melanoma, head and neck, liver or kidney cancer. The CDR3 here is CASRDSNSPLHF. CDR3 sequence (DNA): TGTGCCAGCAGGGACAGTAATTCACCCCTCCACTTT.